The rows below give T cell receptor beta chains drawn from one sample of a study of T cells in Graves' hyperthyroidism and ophthalmopathy. A single record per CDR3 protein comes from TCRdb applying MiXCR to the multiplex PCR reads. Of 600,000 to 750,000 distinct CDR3 sequences listed, roughly 17% were seen once; the top ten hold around 16%. Sequencing was performed on blood. These receptors were collected from a man in his fifties with Graves' hyperthyroidism. CDR3s include the opening cysteine and the closing phenylalanine or tryptophan. Fields, in order: J gene, V gene, clone size, D gene, CDR3 protein, CDR3 DNA. A D gene is named only where the DNA matches it firmly. Expanded clones get a size class; other rows say once, few or many, or leave the size out.

J: TRBJ1-5
V: TRBV9
size: few
D: .
CDR3: CASSVEPSNQPQHF
DNA: TGTGCCAGCAGCGTAGAGCCCAGCAATCAGCCCCAGCATTTT

J: TRBJ2-2
V: TRBV4-3
size: few
D: TRBD1
CDR3: CASSQLPTGRTGELFF
DNA: TGCGCCAGCAGCCAACTACCGACAGGGCGGACCGGGGAGCTGTTTTTT

J: TRBJ2-7
V: TRBV12-3/TRBV12-4
size: many
D: .
CDR3: CASSLLAASGEQYF
DNA: TGTGCCAGCAGTTTATTGGCGGCGTCGGGCGAGCAGTACTTC

J: TRBJ1-6
V: TRBV6-1
size: .
D: TRBD1
CDR3: CASNNRGRADSPLHF
DNA: TGTGCCAGCAATAACAGGGGTCGAGCGGATTCACCCCTCCACTTT

J: TRBJ1-6
V: TRBV7-9
size: many
D: .
CDR3: CASSLSGYYSPLHF
DNA: TGTGCCAGCAGCTTATCCGGGTACTACTCACCCCTCCACTTT

J: TRBJ2-1
V: TRBV20-1
size: many
D: TRBD2
CDR3: CSARLAEALYNEQFF
DNA: TGCAGTGCGAGACTAGCGGAGGCCTTGTACAATGAGCAGTTCTTC

J: TRBJ2-7
V: TRBV7-9
size: many
D: .
CDR3: CASSLGMDRSSYEQYF
DNA: TGTGCCAGCAGCTTAGGGATGGACAGAAGCTCCTACGAGCAGTACTTC

J: TRBJ1-2
V: TRBV7-9
size: few
D: .
CDR3: CASSFISGVNAYGYTF
DNA: TGTGCCAGCAGCTTTATATCTGGCGTCAATGCGTATGGCTACACCTTC

J: TRBJ2-2
V: TRBV2
size: .
D: TRBD2
CDR3: CASSDGLAGTPDSSRRELFF
DNA: TGTGCCAGCAGTGACGGACTAGCGGGCACCCCCGATAGTTCTCGGAGGGAGCTGTTTTTT

J: TRBJ1-5
V: TRBV28
size: .
D: .
CDR3: CASSPRLDTQPQHF
DNA: TGTGCCAGCAGTCCACGACTGGACACTCAGCCCCAGCATTTT

J: TRBJ2-7
V: TRBV18
size: many
D: .
CDR3: CASSPPAPGSYEQYF
DNA: TGTGCCAGCTCACCCCCCGCCCCAGGCTCCTACGAGCAGTACTTC

J: TRBJ1-2
V: TRBV2
size: many
D: .
CDR3: CASSRALNPTYGYTF
DNA: TGTGCCAGCAGTCGGGCCCTCAACCCTACCTATGGCTACACCTTC

J: TRBJ2-7
V: TRBV10-3
size: .
D: TRBD2
CDR3: CAISVAGTGYEQYF
DNA: TGTGCCATCAGTGTAGCGGGAACGGGGTACGAGCAGTACTTC

J: TRBJ2-5
V: TRBV6-1
size: .
D: TRBD2
CDR3: CASSEGLAGGAWETQYF
DNA: TGTGCCAGCAGTGAGGGACTAGCGGGAGGGGCATGGGAGACCCAGTACTTC

J: TRBJ2-7
V: TRBV6-2/TRBV6-3
size: many
D: TRBD2
CDR3: CASSSRGSGLSYEQYF
DNA: TGTGCCAGCAGTTCTCGAGGTAGCGGGCTCTCCTACGAGCAGTACTTC

J: TRBJ2-1
V: TRBV28
size: many
D: .
CDR3: CASSFRGARRNEQFF
DNA: TGTGCCAGCAGTTTTCGGGGGGCTCGTCGAAATGAGCAGTTCTTC

J: TRBJ2-1
V: TRBV5-1
size: few
D: .
CDR3: CASYGTALSSEQFF
DNA: TGCGCCAGTTACGGGACCGCTTTGTCGAGTGAGCAGTTCTTC

J: TRBJ2-7
V: TRBV19
size: .
D: .
CDR3: CASSIAGAPYEQYF
DNA: TGTGCCAGTAGTATCGCGGGTGCTCCCTACGAGCAGTACTTC

J: TRBJ2-3
V: TRBV6-5
size: .
D: .
CDR3: CASSYSGRGAQYF
DNA: TGTGCCAGCAGTTACTCGGGCAGGGGAGCGCAGTATTTT

J: TRBJ2-5
V: TRBV5-1
size: .
D: .
CDR3: CASSFDSGEETQYF
DNA: TGCGCCAGCAGCTTTGACTCGGGCGAGGAGACCCAGTACTTC

J: TRBJ1-4
V: TRBV13
size: .
D: TRBD1
CDR3: CASRYRDSHEKLFF
DNA: TGTGCCAGCCGGTACCGGGACAGCCATGAAAAACTGTTTTTT

J: TRBJ2-6
V: TRBV10-1
size: many
D: .
CDR3: CASSEGVAGANVLTF
DNA: TGCGCCAGCAGTGAGGGGGTCGCTGGGGCCAACGTCCTGACTTTC

J: TRBJ1-2
V: TRBV5-1
size: .
D: .
CDR3: CASSLASTGGYGYTF
DNA: TGCGCCAGCAGCCTTGCCTCGACAGGCGGGTATGGCTACACCTTC

J: TRBJ1-1
V: TRBV7-3
size: few
D: .
CDR3: CASSLLMDTEAFF
DNA: TGTGCCAGCAGCTTATTAATGGACACTGAAGCTTTCTTT

J: TRBJ2-1
V: TRBV6-1
size: many
D: .
CDR3: CASSQQGSSSYNEQFF
DNA: TGTGCCAGCAGTCAGCAGGGGTCCAGCTCCTACAATGAGCAGTTCTTC

J: TRBJ2-1
V: TRBV30
size: few
D: .
CDR3: CAWSQLANNEQFF
DNA: TGTGCCTGGAGCCAACTAGCCAACAATGAGCAGTTCTTC

J: TRBJ1-2
V: TRBV29-1
size: few
D: TRBD1
CDR3: CSGQGGYGYTF
DNA: TGCAGCGGACAGGGAGGCTATGGCTACACCTTC

J: TRBJ1-5
V: TRBV9
size: few
D: .
CDR3: CASSVSQGLQPQHF
DNA: TGTGCCAGCAGCGTATCGCAGGGGCTCCAGCCCCAGCATTTT

J: TRBJ1-1
V: TRBV4-1
size: few
D: .
CDR3: CASSKDGGHTEAFF
DNA: TGCGCCAGCAGCAAGGACGGGGGGCACACTGAAGCTTTCTTT

J: TRBJ2-7
V: TRBV7-9
size: many
D: .
CDR3: CASSSKLDYEQYF
DNA: TGTGCCAGCAGCTCAAAGCTTGATTACGAGCAGTACTTC

J: TRBJ2-7
V: TRBV2
size: many
D: TRBD1
CDR3: CASSPWTGVYEQYF
DNA: TGTGCCAGCAGTCCCTGGACAGGGGTTTACGAGCAGTACTTC

J: TRBJ2-2
V: TRBV2
size: many
D: TRBD2
CDR3: CASTNLAGVTTGELFF
DNA: TGTGCCAGCACCAATCTAGCGGGAGTAACGACCGGGGAGCTGTTTTTT

J: TRBJ1-1
V: TRBV11-3
size: many
D: .
CDR3: CASSFGGRDEAFF
DNA: TGTGCCAGCAGCTTCGGGGGGCGAGACGAAGCTTTCTTT

J: TRBJ1-4
V: TRBV2
size: many
D: .
CDR3: CASVIISNEKLFF
DNA: TGTGCCAGCGTGATAATTTCTAATGAAAAACTGTTTTTT

J: TRBJ2-1
V: TRBV6-2/TRBV6-3
size: many
D: TRBD1
CDR3: CATSSRGNFYNEQFF
DNA: TGTGCCACTTCCTCCAGGGGGAACTTCTACAATGAGCAGTTCTTC

J: TRBJ1-2
V: TRBV7-9
size: .
D: .
CDR3: CASSPPSGAPGYTF
DNA: TGTGCCAGCAGCCCGCCGAGTGGGGCTCCTGGCTACACCTTC

J: TRBJ2-2
V: TRBV29-1
size: many
D: TRBD2
CDR3: CSVEGSRRLAGTNGELFF
DNA: TGCAGCGTTGAAGGAAGCAGGAGACTAGCGGGAACAAACGGGGAGCTGTTTTTT

J: TRBJ2-1
V: TRBV5-1
size: many
D: TRBD2
CDR3: CASSPSGRASLEQFF
DNA: TGCGCCAGCAGCCCAAGCGGGAGGGCCTCCCTCGAGCAGTTCTTC

J: TRBJ2-7
V: TRBV5-4
size: .
D: .
CDR3: CASSLASEFSYEQYF
DNA: TGTGCCAGCAGCTTGGCGTCGGAGTTTTCCTACGAGCAGTACTTC

J: TRBJ2-3
V: TRBV10-3
size: .
D: .
CDR3: CAIRDTQYF
DNA: TGTGCCATCAGGGATACGCAGTATTTT

J: TRBJ2-3
V: TRBV2
size: many
D: .
CDR3: CASRDSRTDTQYF
DNA: TGTGCCAGCAGAGACAGCCGCACAGATACGCAGTATTTT

J: TRBJ2-5
V: TRBV13
size: many
D: .
CDR3: CASSLTRVGGTQYF
DNA: TGTGCCAGCAGCTTGACGCGGGTGGGAGGGACCCAGTACTTC

J: TRBJ2-4
V: TRBV11-3
size: .
D: TRBD1
CDR3: CASSLGQGLTIQYF
DNA: TGTGCCAGCAGCCTGGGACAGGGTTTGACCATTCAGTACTTC

J: TRBJ2-5
V: TRBV5-1
size: .
D: .
CDR3: CASSPGFQVETQYF
DNA: TGCGCCAGCAGCCCGGGTTTTCAAGTCGAGACCCAGTACTTC

J: TRBJ2-1
V: TRBV7-2
size: few
D: .
CDR3: CASSHPGLGEQFF
DNA: TGTGCCAGCAGCCACCCGGGACTCGGTGAGCAGTTCTTC

J: TRBJ1-1
V: TRBV24-1
size: .
D: .
CDR3: CATRGGNLEAFF
DNA: TGTGCCACCAGGGGCGGAAACCTTGAAGCTTTCTTT

J: TRBJ2-3
V: TRBV5-1
size: .
D: TRBD2
CDR3: CASSLAGTSGRAVTDTQYF
DNA: TGCGCCAGCAGCTTGGCCGGGACTAGCGGGAGGGCCGTAACAGATACGCAGTATTTT

J: TRBJ2-7
V: TRBV5-6
size: few
D: TRBD2
CDR3: CASSAGGTSGYEQYF
DNA: TGTGCCAGCAGCGCCGGTGGGACTAGCGGCTACGAGCAGTACTTC

J: TRBJ2-1
V: TRBV12-3/TRBV12-4
size: many
D: .
CDR3: CASSYRREQFF
DNA: TGTGCCAGCAGTTACCGGCGTGAGCAGTTCTTC

J: TRBJ1-3
V: TRBV6-2/TRBV6-3
size: many
D: TRBD1
CDR3: CASQTRTGGNTIYF
DNA: TGTGCCAGCCAAACCCGGACAGGGGGAAACACCATATATTTT

J: TRBJ1-1
V: TRBV5-1
size: .
D: TRBD1
CDR3: CASSPRTGDGNTEAFF
DNA: TGCGCCAGCAGCCCCCGGACAGGGGATGGAAACACTGAAGCTTTCTTT

J: TRBJ2-5
V: TRBV24-1
size: many
D: .
CDR3: CATSDLRETQYF
DNA: TGTGCCACCAGTGATTTGCGGGAGACCCAGTACTTC

J: TRBJ2-3
V: TRBV7-2
size: few
D: TRBD2
CDR3: CASSLGLAGGPTDTQYF
DNA: TGTGCCAGCAGCTTAGGCCTAGCGGGAGGACCCACAGATACGCAGTATTTT

J: TRBJ1-3
V: TRBV10-3
size: few
D: TRBD1
CDR3: CAISLGQGTSGNTIYF
DNA: TGTGCCATCAGCTTGGGACAGGGGACTAGTGGAAACACCATATATTTT